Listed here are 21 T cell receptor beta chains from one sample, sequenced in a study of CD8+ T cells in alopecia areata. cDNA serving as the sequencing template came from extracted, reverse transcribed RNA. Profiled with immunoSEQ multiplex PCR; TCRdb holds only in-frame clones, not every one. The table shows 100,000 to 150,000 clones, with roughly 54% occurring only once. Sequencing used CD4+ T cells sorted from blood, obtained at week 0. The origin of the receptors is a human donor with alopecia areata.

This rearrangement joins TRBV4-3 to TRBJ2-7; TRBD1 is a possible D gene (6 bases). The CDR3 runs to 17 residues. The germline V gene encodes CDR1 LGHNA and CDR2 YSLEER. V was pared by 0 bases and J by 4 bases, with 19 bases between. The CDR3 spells CASSQDQTLGRGYEQYF. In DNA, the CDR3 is TGCGCCAGCAGCCAAGATCAAACTTTAGGCAGGGGTTACGAGCAGTACTTC.

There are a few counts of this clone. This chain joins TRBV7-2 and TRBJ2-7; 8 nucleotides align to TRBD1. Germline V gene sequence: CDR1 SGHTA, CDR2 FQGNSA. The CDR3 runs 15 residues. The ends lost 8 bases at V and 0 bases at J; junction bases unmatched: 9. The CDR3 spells CASSRGQASSYEQYF. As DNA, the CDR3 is TGTGCCAGCTCAAGGGGACAGGCGAGCTCCTACGAGCAGTACTTC.

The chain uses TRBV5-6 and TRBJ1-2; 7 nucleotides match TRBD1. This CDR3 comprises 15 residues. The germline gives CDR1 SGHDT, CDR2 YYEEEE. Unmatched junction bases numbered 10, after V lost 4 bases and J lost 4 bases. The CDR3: CASSGNTGALYGYTF. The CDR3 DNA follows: TGTGCCAGCAGCGGAAACACAGGGGCACTCTATGGCTACACCTTC.

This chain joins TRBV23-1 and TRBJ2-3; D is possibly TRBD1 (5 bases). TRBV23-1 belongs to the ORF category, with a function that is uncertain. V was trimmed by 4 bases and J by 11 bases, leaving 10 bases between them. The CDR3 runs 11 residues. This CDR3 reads CASSLQEKQYF. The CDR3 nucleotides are TGCGCCAGCAGTCTACAGGAGAAGCAGTATTTT.

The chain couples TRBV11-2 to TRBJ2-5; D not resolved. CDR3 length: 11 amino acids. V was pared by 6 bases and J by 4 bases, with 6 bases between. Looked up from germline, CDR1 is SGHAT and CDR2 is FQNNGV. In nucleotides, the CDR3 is TGTGCCAGCAGGTCCGGAGAGACCCAGTACTTC. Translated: CASRSGETQYF.

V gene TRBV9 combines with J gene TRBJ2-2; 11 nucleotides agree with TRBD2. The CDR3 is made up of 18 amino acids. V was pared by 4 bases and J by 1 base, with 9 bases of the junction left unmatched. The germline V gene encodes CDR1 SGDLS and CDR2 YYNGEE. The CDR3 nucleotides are TGTGCCAGCAGCATAAAACTAGCGGGGGTGATGAACACCGGGGAGCTGTTTTTT. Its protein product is CASSIKLAGVMNTGELFF.

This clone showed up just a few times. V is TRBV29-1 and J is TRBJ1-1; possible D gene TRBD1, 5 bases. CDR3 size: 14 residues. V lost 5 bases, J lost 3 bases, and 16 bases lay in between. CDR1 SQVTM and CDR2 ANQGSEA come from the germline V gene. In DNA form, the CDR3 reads TGCAGCGTTTCCCAGGGTACTTGGGACACTGAAGCTTTCTTT. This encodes CSVSQGTWDTEAFF.

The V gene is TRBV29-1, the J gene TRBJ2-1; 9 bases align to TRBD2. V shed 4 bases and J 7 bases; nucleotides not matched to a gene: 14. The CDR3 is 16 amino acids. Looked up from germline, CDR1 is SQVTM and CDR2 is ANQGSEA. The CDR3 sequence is CSVVSSGIGFENEQFF. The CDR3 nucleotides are TGCAGCGTTGTTTCTAGCGGGATTGGATTTGAGAATGAGCAGTTCTTC.

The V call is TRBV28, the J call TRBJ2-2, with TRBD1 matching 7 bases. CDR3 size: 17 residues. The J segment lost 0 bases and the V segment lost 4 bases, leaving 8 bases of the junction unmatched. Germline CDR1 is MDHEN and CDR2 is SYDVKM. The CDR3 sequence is CASSSWGQPPNTGELFF. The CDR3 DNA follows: TGTGCCAGCAGTTCCTGGGGACAGCCTCCGAACACCGGGGAGCTGTTTTTT.

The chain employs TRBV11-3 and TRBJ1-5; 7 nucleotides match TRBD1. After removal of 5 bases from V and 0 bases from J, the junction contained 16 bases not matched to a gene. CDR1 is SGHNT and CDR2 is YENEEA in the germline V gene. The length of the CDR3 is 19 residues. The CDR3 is CASSTLVQGRRNSNQPQHF. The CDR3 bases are TGTGCCAGCAGCACCCTCGTACAGGGGCGGAGGAATAGCAATCAGCCCCAGCATTTT.

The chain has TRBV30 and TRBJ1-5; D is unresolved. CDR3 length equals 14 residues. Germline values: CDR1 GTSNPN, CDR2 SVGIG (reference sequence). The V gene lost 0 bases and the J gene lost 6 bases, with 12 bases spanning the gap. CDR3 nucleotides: TGTGCCTGGAGTGTACGGGGTGGTGGTCAGCCCCAGCATTTT. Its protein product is CAWSVRGGGQPQHF. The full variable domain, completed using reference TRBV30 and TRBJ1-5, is SQTIHQWPATLVQPVGSPLSLECTVEGTSNPNLYWYRQAAGRGLQLLFYSVGIGQISSEVPQNLSASRPQDRQFILSSKKLLLSDSGFYLCAWSVRGGGQPQHFGDGTRLSIL.

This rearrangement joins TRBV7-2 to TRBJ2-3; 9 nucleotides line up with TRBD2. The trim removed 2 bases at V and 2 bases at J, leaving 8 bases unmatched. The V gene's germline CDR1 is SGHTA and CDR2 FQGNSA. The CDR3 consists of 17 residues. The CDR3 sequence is CASSLWASGMYTDTQYF. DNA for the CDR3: TGTGCCAGCAGCTTATGGGCTAGCGGGATGTACACAGATACGCAGTATTTT.

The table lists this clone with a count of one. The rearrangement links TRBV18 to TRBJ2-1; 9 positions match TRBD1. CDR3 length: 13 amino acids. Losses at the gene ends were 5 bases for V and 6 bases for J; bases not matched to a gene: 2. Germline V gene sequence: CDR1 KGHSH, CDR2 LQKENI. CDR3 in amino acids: CASSSTGGNEQFF. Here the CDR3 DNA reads TGTGCCAGCTCATCGACAGGGGGCAATGAGCAGTTCTTC.

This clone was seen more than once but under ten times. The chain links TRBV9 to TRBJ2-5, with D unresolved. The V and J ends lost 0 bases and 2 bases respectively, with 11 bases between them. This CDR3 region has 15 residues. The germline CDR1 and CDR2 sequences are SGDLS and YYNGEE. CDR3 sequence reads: CASSVESEGQETQYF. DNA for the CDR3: TGTGCCAGCAGCGTAGAGTCCGAAGGTCAAGAGACCCAGTACTTC.

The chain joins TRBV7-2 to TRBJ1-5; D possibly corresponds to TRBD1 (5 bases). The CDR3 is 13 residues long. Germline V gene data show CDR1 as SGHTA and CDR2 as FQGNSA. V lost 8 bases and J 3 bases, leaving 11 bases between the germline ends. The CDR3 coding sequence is TGTGCCAGCGCCAGGGACGTCAATCAGCCCCAGCATTTT. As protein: CASARDVNQPQHF.

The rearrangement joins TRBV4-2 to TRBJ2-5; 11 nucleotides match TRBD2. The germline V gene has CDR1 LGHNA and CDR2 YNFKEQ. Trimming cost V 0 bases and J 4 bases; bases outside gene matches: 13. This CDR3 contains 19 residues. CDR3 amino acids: CASSQEVTSGGWETETQYF. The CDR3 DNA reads TGTGCCAGCAGCCAAGAAGTTACTAGCGGGGGTTGGGAAACAGAGACCCAGTACTTC.

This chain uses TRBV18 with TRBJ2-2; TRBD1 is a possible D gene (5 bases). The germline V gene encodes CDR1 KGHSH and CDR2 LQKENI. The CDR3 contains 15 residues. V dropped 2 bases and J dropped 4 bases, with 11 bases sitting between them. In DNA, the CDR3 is TGTGCCAGCTCACCAGTTGCAGGGCCCACCGGGGAGCTGTTTTTT. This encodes CASSPVAGPTGELFF.

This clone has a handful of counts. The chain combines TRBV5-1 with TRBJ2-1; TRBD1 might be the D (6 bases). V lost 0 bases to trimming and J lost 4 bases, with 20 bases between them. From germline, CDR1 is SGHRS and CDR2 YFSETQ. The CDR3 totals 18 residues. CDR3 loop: CASSLDRALAIFYNEQFF. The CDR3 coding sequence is TGCGCCAGCAGCTTGGACAGGGCGCTAGCCATTTTTTACAATGAGCAGTTCTTC.

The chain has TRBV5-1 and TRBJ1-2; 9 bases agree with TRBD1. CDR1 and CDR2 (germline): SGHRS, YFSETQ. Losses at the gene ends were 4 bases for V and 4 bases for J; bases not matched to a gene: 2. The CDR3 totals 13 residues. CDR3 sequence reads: CASSRDRAYGYTF. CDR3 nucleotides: TGCGCCAGCAGCCGGGACAGGGCCTATGGCTACACCTTC.

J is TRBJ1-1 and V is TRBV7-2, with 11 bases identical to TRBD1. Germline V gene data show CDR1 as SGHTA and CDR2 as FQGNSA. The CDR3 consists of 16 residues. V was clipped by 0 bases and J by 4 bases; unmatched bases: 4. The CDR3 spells CASSLASGTGGTEAFF. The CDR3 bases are TGTGCCAGCAGCTTAGCGAGCGGGACAGGGGGCACTGAAGCTTTCTTT.

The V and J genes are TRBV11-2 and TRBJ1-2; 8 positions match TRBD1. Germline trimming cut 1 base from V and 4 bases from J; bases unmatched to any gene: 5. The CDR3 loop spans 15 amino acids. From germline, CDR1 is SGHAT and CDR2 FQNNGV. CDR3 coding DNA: TGTGCCAGCAGCTTAGCGGCAGGGGGCGTCTATGGCTACACCTTC. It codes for CASSLAAGGVYGYTF.